The text below deals with one T cell receptor (beta chain). The sample belongs to a study of CD8 T cells in Susac syndrome. After extraction with the RNeasy kit, roughly 0.5 to 1 ug of the RNA was reverse transcribed using random hexamers. MiXCR, run by TCRdb on the immunoSEQ multiplex PCR reads, gives a single entry per CDR3 protein. The sample has about 90,000 distinct CDR3 sequences; approximately 96% are singletons. Trimming shortened V by 3 bases and J by 5 bases, and 20 bases separated the two germline ends. Germline V lookup: CDR1 DFQATT, CDR2 SNEGSKA (reference sequence). This CDR3 has 16 residues.

The gene calls are TRBV20-1 and TRBJ1-5, with a tentative D call TRBD1 (5 bases). The sequence was collected from a human donor with Susac syndrome. Sequenced input: CD8+ T cells from PBMCs. The CDR3: CSARRQRGASYQPQHF. CDR3 nucleotide sequence: TGCAGTGCTAGGAGACAGAGGGGCGCGAGTTATCAGCCCCAGCATTTT.